The 11 T cell receptor beta chains below all came from one sample that was sequenced in a study of blood T cell repertoires in COVID-19. Data came from immunoSEQ multiplex PCR; TCRdb stores just in-frame clones and leaves some out. The sample carries approximately 110,000 clones, around 90% recorded once. Material: peripheral blood. Receptor source: a woman in her forties or fifties with active or convalescent COVID-19.

V is TRBV6-6 and J is TRBJ2-1, with D maybe TRBD2 (6 bases). Germline loops: CDR1 MNHNY, CDR2 SVGAGI (reference sequence). The CDR3 covers 14 residues. With 10 bases removed from V and 0 bases from J, the gap between germline ends came to 13 bases. The CDR3 loop reads CATGLPSSYNEQFF. The CDR3 DNA follows: TGTGCCACGGGACTCCCAAGCTCCTACAATGAGCAGTTCTTC.

The rearrangement links TRBV7-2 to TRBJ2-1, with unresolved D. This CDR3 comprises 15 residues. The V and J ends lost 2 bases and 1 base respectively, with 9 bases between them. Looked up from germline, CDR1 is SGHTA and CDR2 is FQGNSA. Written as DNA, the CDR3 is TGTGCCAGCAGCTTAAGGAGTGGTTCCTACAATGAGCAGTTCTTC. This gives the protein CASSLRSGSYNEQFF.

The rearrangement joins TRBV5-4 to TRBJ2-7; maybe TRBD2 (5 bases). Per the germline V gene, CDR1 is SGHNT and CDR2 is YYREEE (reference sequence). V was cut by 7 bases and J by 2 bases, with 10 bases left in between. The CDR3 is 12 amino acids. The CDR3: CASGGDTYEQYF. CDR3 nucleotide sequence: TGTGCCAGCGGAGGTGACACCTACGAGCAGTACTTC. The variable domain in full, with the rest retrieved from reference TRBV5-4 and TRBJ2-7, is ETGVTQSPTHLIKTRGQQVTLRCSSQSGHNTVSWYQQALGQGPQFIFQYYREEENGRGNFPPRFSGLQFPNYSSELNVNALELDDSALYLCASGGDTYEQYFGPGTRLTVT.

This clone was counted between two and nine times. The chain recombines TRBV11-3 with TRBJ2-1; 8 nucleotides align to TRBD1. The CDR3 has 14 amino acids. From germline, CDR1 is SGHNT and CDR2 YENEEA. Germline trimming cut 5 bases from V and 4 bases from J; bases unmatched to any gene: 4. The CDR3 sequence: CASSQQGGYNEQFF. Here the CDR3 DNA reads TGTGCCAGCAGCCAACAGGGGGGATACAATGAGCAGTTCTTC.

The rearrangement uses TRBV5-4 and TRBJ2-1; possible D gene TRBD2, 5 bases. The CDR3 sequence is 15 residues long. Trimming cost V 7 bases and J 8 bases, with 22 bases left between them. Germline-derived CDR1 and CDR2 are SGHNT and YYREEE (reference sequence). DNA of the CDR3: TGTGCCAGCCTGCCGAAACCTACTAGAGACTATGAGCAGTTCTTC. This translates into CASLPKPTRDYEQFF.

The gene calls are TRBV5-1 and TRBJ2-7; the match to TRBD2 covers 11 bases. V dropped 3 bases and J dropped 6; count of bases not matched to a gene: 8. There are 15 residues in the CDR3. CDR1 is SGHRS and CDR2 is YFSETQ in the germline V gene. CDR3 protein: CASSSLAGEFREQYF. DNA for the CDR3: TGCGCCAGCAGCTCACTAGCGGGAGAATTTCGCGAGCAGTACTTC.

On this clone: Relative to the germline gene, one junction end is altered; a read error may explain this. This sequence joins TRBV29-1 and TRBJ1-3; TRBD1 might be the D (5 bases). The germline V gene has CDR1 SQVTM and CDR2 ANQGSEA. This CDR3 is 13 amino acids long. The CDR3 loop reads CSVEDQGGNTIYF. CDR3 DNA: TGCAGCGTAGAAGACCAGGGCGGAAACACCATATATTTT.

The V and J genes are TRBV7-8 and TRBJ2-7; D is perhaps TRBD2 (6 bases). The V end lost 8 bases, the J end lost 2 bases, and 13 bases lay between the germline ends. The CDR3 spans 13 residues. Per the germline V gene, CDR1 is SGHVS and CDR2 is FQNEAQ. CDR3 amino acids: CASGGGEAYEQYF. The CDR3 coding sequence is TGTGCCAGCGGCGGCGGGGAGGCCTACGAGCAGTACTTC. The full variable domain, its missing parts supplied by reference TRBV7-8 and TRBJ2-7, is GAGVSQSPRYKVAKRGQDVALRCDPISGHVSLFWYQQALGQGPEFLTYFQNEAQLDKSGLPSDRFFAERPEGSVSTLKIQRTQQEDSAVYLCASGGGEAYEQYFGPGTRLTVT.

Of note for this clone: The identical CDR3 is also encoded by other nucleotide sequences in the sample. The rearrangement uses TRBV29-1 and TRBJ2-2; 9 nucleotides match TRBD2. The CDR3 length is 16 residues. With 7 bases clipped from V and 2 bases from J, the junction kept 11 bases outside the gene matches. Germline CDR1 and CDR2: SQVTM and ANQGSEA. The CDR3 protein is CSGGGLAGRNTGELFF. In DNA, the CDR3 is TGCAGCGGTGGGGGGCTAGCGGGAAGAAACACCGGGGAGCTGTTTTTT.

The V call is TRBV4-3, the J call TRBJ2-3, with D possibly matching TRBD2 (6 bases). Germline CDR1 and CDR2: LGHNA and YSLEER. V was cut by 0 bases and J by 5 bases, with 21 bases left in between. CDR3 length equals 18 residues. The CDR3 here is CASSQDGSFGGRIDTQYF. CDR3 bases: TGCGCCAGCAGCCAAGACGGGAGCTTTGGAGGGAGAATAGATACGCAGTATTTT.

The genes are TRBV10-3 and TRBJ1-5; a possible D gene is TRBD1 (5 bases). V lost 3 bases and J 7 bases, leaving 13 bases between the germline ends. CDR1 is ENHRY, CDR2 SYGVKD, per germline. This CDR3 contains 14 residues. The CDR3 sequence is CAISDLSGGQPQHF. CDR3 in DNA: TGTGCCATCAGTGATTTATCGGGGGGACAGCCCCAGCATTTT.